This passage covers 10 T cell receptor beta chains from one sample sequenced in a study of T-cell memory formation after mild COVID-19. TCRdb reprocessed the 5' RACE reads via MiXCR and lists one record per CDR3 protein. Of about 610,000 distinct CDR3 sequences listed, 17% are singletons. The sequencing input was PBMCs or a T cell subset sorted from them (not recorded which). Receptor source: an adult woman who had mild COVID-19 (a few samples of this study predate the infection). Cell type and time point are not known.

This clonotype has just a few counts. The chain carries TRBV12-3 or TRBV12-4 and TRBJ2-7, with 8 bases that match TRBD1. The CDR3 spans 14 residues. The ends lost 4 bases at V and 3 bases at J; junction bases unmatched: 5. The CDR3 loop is CASSSRDRNYEQYF. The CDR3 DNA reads TGTGCCAGCAGTTCCCGGGACAGGAACTACGAGCAGTACTTC.

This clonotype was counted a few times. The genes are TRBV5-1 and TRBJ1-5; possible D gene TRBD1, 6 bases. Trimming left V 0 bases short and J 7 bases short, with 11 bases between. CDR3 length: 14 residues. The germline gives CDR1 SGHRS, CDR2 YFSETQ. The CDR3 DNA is TGCGCCAGCAGCTTGGGGCAGGGGCACCAGCCCCAGCATTTT. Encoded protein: CASSLGQGHQPQHF.

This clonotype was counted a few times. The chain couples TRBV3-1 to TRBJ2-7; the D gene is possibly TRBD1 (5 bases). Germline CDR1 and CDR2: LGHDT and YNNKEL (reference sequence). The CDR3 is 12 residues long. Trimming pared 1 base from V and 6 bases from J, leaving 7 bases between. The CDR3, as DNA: TGTGCCAGCAGCCAAGCAGGGCCCGAGCAGTACTTC. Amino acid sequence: CASSQAGPEQYF.

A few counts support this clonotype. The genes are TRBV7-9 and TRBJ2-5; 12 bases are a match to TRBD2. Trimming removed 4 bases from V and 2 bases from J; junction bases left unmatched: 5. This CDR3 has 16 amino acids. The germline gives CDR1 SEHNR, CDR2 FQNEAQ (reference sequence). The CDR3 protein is CASSSYLAGGQETQYF. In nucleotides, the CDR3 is TGTGCCAGCAGCTCATACCTAGCGGGAGGGCAAGAGACCCAGTACTTC.

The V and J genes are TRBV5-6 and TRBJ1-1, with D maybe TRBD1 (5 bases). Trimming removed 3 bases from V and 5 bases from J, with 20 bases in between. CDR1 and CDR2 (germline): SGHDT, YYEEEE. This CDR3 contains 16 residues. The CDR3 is CASSWEGYRGRTEAFF. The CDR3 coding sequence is TGTGCCAGCAGCTGGGAGGGGTATAGAGGGAGAACTGAAGCTTTCTTT.

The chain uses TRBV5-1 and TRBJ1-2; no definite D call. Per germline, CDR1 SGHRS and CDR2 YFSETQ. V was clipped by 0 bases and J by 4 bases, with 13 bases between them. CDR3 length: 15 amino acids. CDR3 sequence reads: CASSLAPTPIYGYTF. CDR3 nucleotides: TGCGCCAGCAGCTTGGCGCCGACCCCAATCTATGGCTACACCTTC.

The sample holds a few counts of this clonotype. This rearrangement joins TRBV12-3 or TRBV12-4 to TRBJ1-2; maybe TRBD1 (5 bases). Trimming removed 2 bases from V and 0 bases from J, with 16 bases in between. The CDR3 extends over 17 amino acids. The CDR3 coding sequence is TGTGCCAGCAGTTTACTCCAGCCAGGGCTTACTAACTATGGCTACACCTTC. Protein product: CASSLLQPGLTNYGYTF.

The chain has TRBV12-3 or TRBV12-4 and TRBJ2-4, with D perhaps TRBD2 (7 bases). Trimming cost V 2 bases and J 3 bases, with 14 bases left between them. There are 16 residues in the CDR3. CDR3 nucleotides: TGTGCCAGCAGTTTATCCGGGGGGCCGGACAAAAACATTCAGTACTTC. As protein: CASSLSGGPDKNIQYF.

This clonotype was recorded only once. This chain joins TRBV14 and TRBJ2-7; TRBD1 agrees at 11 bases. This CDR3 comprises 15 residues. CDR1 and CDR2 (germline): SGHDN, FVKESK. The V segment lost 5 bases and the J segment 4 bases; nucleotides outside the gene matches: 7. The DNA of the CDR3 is TGTGCCAGCAGCTGGGGACAGGGGGGACGGTACGAGCAGTACTTC. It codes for CASSWGQGGRYEQYF.

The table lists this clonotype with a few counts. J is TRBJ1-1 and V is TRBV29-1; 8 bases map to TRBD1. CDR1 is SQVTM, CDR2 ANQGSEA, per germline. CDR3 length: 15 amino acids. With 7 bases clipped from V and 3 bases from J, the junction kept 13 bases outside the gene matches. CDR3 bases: TGCAGCGCCGGACAGACAGGGGTGCGGGACACTGAAGCTTTCTTT. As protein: CSAGQTGVRDTEAFF.